The 13 T cell receptor beta chains listed next were all sequenced from one sample in a study of response to subunit inactivated influenza vaccine. Each CDR3 protein gets one entry after TCRdb re-called the RT-PCR reads with MiXCR. The sample lists about 650,000 distinct CDR3 sequences; roughly 15% were seen once. The specimen was PBMCs from blood, collected 14 days before vaccination. These receptors were collected from a man aged 50-59 years who received an inactivated influenza vaccine.

This clonotype was recorded at least ten times. The V call is TRBV6-1, the J call TRBJ1-5; D gene ambiguous. Trimming pared 7 bases from V and 1 base from J, leaving 8 bases between. The CDR3 has 13 amino acids. Germline CDR1 is MNHNS and CDR2 is SASEGT. The CDR3 loop reads CASNWSSNQPQHF. DNA for the CDR3: TGTGCCAGCAACTGGTCGAGCAATCAGCCCCAGCATTTT.

A few counts support this clonotype. The chain has TRBV7-8 and TRBJ2-7; D perhaps matches TRBD2 (5 bases). The CDR3 covers 12 residues. Germline lookup yields CDR1 SGHVS and CDR2 FQNEAQ. The V and J ends lost 6 bases and 4 bases respectively, with 10 bases between them. Written as DNA, the CDR3 is TGTGCCAGCAGAAGCGGAGCATACGAGCAGTACTTC. Residues: CASRSGAYEQYF. The complete variable domain, with remaining parts taken from reference TRBV7-8 and TRBJ2-7, reads GAGVSQSPRYKVAKRGQDVALRCDPISGHVSLFWYQQALGQGPEFLTYFQNEAQLDKSGLPSDRFFAERPEGSVSTLKIQRTQQEDSAVYLCASRSGAYEQYFGPGTRLTVT.

The chain recombines TRBV12-3 or TRBV12-4 with TRBJ2-3, with TRBD2 matching over 7 bases. CDR3 length: 15 residues. Losses at the gene ends were 8 bases for V and 2 bases for J; bases not matched to a gene: 10. CDR3: CASGPAGLYTDTQYF. The CDR3 DNA reads as TGTGCCAGCGGTCCAGCGGGGCTCTACACAGATACGCAGTATTTT.

This clonotype was found a few times. The J gene is TRBJ2-2, the V gene TRBV6-2 or TRBV6-3, with D perhaps TRBD1 or TRBD2 (5 bases each). The CDR3 consists of 12 residues. The germline V and J ends were trimmed by 5 bases and 13 bases, with 14 bases remaining between them. Germline V CDR1 and CDR2: MNHEY, SVGEGT. The CDR3 loop is CASSTWDAGLFF. CDR3 sequence (DNA): TGTGCCAGCAGTACTTGGGACGCCGGGCTGTTTTTT.

This chain uses TRBV12-3 or TRBV12-4 with TRBJ1-5; no firm D call. V lost 7 bases and J lost 2, with 18 bases in between. This CDR3 region has 16 residues. The CDR3: CASTPGLGFGNQPQHF. For the CDR3, the DNA is TGTGCCAGCACCCCGGGTTTGGGTTTTGGCAATCAGCCCCAGCATTTT.

This clonotype turned up a few times. The chain's CDR3 is CASSEAGTGNSPLHF. In nucleotides, the CDR3 is TGTGCCAGCAGTGAAGCCGGGACAGGTAATTCACCCCTCCACTTT. This chain joins TRBV6-1 and TRBJ1-6; 8 bases are a match to TRBD1. Germline V lookup: CDR1 MNHNS, CDR2 SASEGT. There are 15 residues in the CDR3. The ends lost 0 bases at V and 6 bases at J; junction bases unmatched: 1.

This clonotype was seen a few times. This sequence joins TRBV6-1 and TRBJ2-2; TRBD1 matches at 9 bases. With 6 bases clipped from V and 2 bases from J, the junction kept 7 bases outside the gene matches. The CDR3 is 16 residues long. The germline V gene encodes CDR1 MNHNS and CDR2 SASEGT. The CDR3 loop is CASSPGTGSNTGELFF. The CDR3 DNA sequence: TGTGCCAGCAGCCCCGGGACAGGGAGTAACACCGGGGAGCTGTTTTTT.

The CDR3 DNA sequence: TGCGCCAGCAGCTTGTACAGGGGCCATGAGGATACGCAGTATTTT. This codes for CASSLYRGHEDTQYF. This chain uses TRBV5-1 with TRBJ2-3; 7 bases agree with TRBD1. There are 15 residues in the CDR3. Germline CDR1 SGHRS, CDR2 YFSETQ. With V trimmed by 1 base and J by 6 bases, 8 bases remained unmatched.

V and J are TRBV27 and TRBJ2-5; 10 bases agree with TRBD2. The CDR3 has 14 residues. V dropped 7 bases and J dropped 0; count of bases not matched to a gene: 2. Germline V CDR1 and CDR2: MNHEY, SMNVEV (reference sequence). The CDR3 region is CASKGLAYQETQYF. DNA for the CDR3: TGTGCCAGCAAGGGACTAGCGTACCAAGAGACCCAGTACTTC.

In this sample, this clonotype turned up a few times. The V call is TRBV15, the J call TRBJ2-5, with 9 positions matching TRBD1. The CDR3 sequence is 16 residues long. Losses at the gene ends were 1 base for V and 4 bases for J; bases not matched to a gene: 7. In germline, CDR1 is LNHNV, CDR2 YYDKDF (reference sequence). As DNA, the CDR3 is TGTGCCACCAGCAGAGGACAGGGGGTTGGGGGAGAGACCCAGTACTTC. Translating it yields CATSRGQGVGGETQYF.

This clonotype was counted only a few times. The gene calls are TRBV5-1 and TRBJ2-5; 10 positions agree with TRBD1. Germline V gene lookup returns CDR1 SGHRS and CDR2 YFSETQ. With 0 bases clipped from V and 5 bases from J, the junction kept 10 bases outside the gene matches. This CDR3 has 17 residues. The DNA for the CDR3 is TGCGCCAGCAGCTTGGGGCCGGGACAGGGGAGCCGGGAGACCCAGTACTTC. Amino acids: CASSLGPGQGSRETQYF.

The chain's CDR3 is CSVSAPFSGNTIYF. DNA for the CDR3: TGCAGCGTTTCAGCCCCATTCTCTGGAAACACCATATATTTT. V and J are TRBV29-1 and TRBJ1-3, with D uncertain. There are 14 residues in the CDR3. Per germline, CDR1 SQVTM and CDR2 ANQGSEA. The V gene lost 5 bases and the J gene lost 0 bases, with 11 bases spanning the gap. Together with reference TRBV29-1 and TRBJ1-3, the CDR3 gives the full variable domain: SAVISQKPSRDICQRGTSLTIQCQVDSQVTMMFWYRQQPGQSLTLIATANQGSEATYESGFVIDKFPISRPNLTFSTLTVSNMSPEDSSIYLCSVSAPFSGNTIYFGEGSWLTVV.

This sequence joins TRBV29-1 and TRBJ2-3; D perhaps matches TRBD2 (6 bases). Germline CDR1 is SQVTM and CDR2 is ANQGSEA. There are 14 residues in the CDR3. The V gene lost 4 bases and the J gene lost 3 bases, with 14 bases spanning the gap. In nucleotides, the CDR3 is TGCAGCGTTGTCCTATGGGAGGATACAGATACGCAGTATTTT. It is translated as CSVVLWEDTDTQYF.